The clone carrying this T cell receptor beta chain has at least ten counts. The entry originates in a study of patients and donors after allogeneic stem cell transplantation. CDR1 and CDR2 from the germline V gene are SGHRS and YFSETQ. Trimming stripped 5 bases from V and 1 base from J, with 9 bases between. The CDR3 is made up of 14 amino acids. Each CDR3 protein is one row after TCRdb ran MiXCR on the RT-PCR reads. Of approximately 410,000 distinct CDR3 sequences listed, under 20% were seen once; the top ten hold 7% to 7.5%. The receptor comes from a human donor who was either an allogeneic HSCT recipient or a stem cell or donor lymphocyte infusion donor (not recorded which). It is not recorded whose cells these are; they may come from a transplant donor. J is TRBJ2-2 and V is TRBV5-1; no firm D call. Specimen: blood, either unsorted or a sorted T cell fraction (not recorded which). CDR3 residues: CASSESGNTGELFF. In nucleotides, the CDR3 is TGCGCCAGCAGTGAGTCAGGGAACACCGGGGAGCTGTTTTTT. Looking up the rest from reference TRBV5-1 and TRBJ2-2 gives the full variable domain: KAGVTQTPRYLIKTRGQQVTLSCSPISGHRSVSWYQQTPGQGLQFLFEYFSETQRNKGNFPGRFSGRQFSNSRSEMNVSTLELGDSALYLCASSESGNTGELFFGEGSRLTVL.